The 27 T cell receptor beta chains in this list originate from one sample, sequenced in a study of blood T cells in healthy people across ages. A J-beta primer mix and a sample-barcoded 5' primer were used in a second PCR of roughly 6 to 11 cycles. TCRdb redid the calling of the 5' RACE reads with MiXCR, one entry per CDR3 protein. Here the sample spans approximately 820,000 distinct CDR3 sequences, approximately 48% being singletons. Sequencing was performed on blood. These receptors came from a man aged 55-75 years in good health.

This clonotype was recorded a few times. The rearrangement links TRBV24-1 to TRBJ2-5; no reliable D call. Deletions cut 2 bases from V and 2 bases from J, with 5 bases between. The germline CDR1 and CDR2 sequences are KGHDR and SFDVKD. This CDR3 contains 13 residues. The DNA of the CDR3 is TGTGCCACCAGTGATTCAGCACAAGAGACCCAGTACTTC. Protein sequence: CATSDSAQETQYF.

This clonotype was found a few times. This chain connects TRBV7-2 to TRBJ1-2; D might be TRBD1 (6 bases). Germline-derived CDR1 and CDR2 are SGHTA and FQGNSA. The CDR3 has 12 residues. V was shortened by 5 bases and J by 8 bases, with 12 bases between the two germline ends. The CDR3 protein is CASSQGRGGYTF. CDR3 DNA: TGTGCCAGCAGCCAGGGGCGGGGGGGCTACACCTTC.

This clonotype was observed a single time. At one boundary the junction diverges from the germline segment, which might be a read error. V gene TRBV10-3 combines with J gene TRBJ1-5; TRBD1 aligns across 9 bases. The CDR3 is made up of 15 amino acids. Germline CDR1 and CDR2: ENHRY and SYGVKD. Written as DNA, the CDR3 is TGTGCCATCAGTGAGTCAGGACAGGGGTTTCAGACCCAGCATTTT. It yields the protein CAISESGQGFQTQHF.

This clonotype came up a few times. This CDR3 reads CASYSGTSGSNYEQYF. CDR3 nucleotides: TGTGCCAGTTATTCCGGGACTAGCGGGTCAAACTACGAGCAGTACTTC. This chain uses TRBV6-5 with TRBJ2-7, with 12 bases matching TRBD2. This CDR3 is 16 amino acids long. With V trimmed by 9 bases and J by 3 bases, 12 bases remained unmatched. Germline CDR1 and CDR2: MNHEY and SVGAGI.

V gene TRBV4-3 combines with J gene TRBJ1-1; TRBD1 might be the D (5 bases). This CDR3 has 16 residues. Germline CDR1 is LGHNA and CDR2 is YSLEER. Trimming removed 0 bases from V and 4 bases from J, with 15 bases in between. CDR3 protein: CASSQDWGGGVTEAFF. The CDR3 nucleotides read TGCGCCAGCAGCCAAGATTGGGGGGGAGGTGTCACTGAAGCTTTCTTT.

The rearrangement joins TRBV6-5 to TRBJ1-2; D perhaps matches TRBD1 (5 bases). Germline CDR1 is MNHEY and CDR2 is SVGAGI. Trimming removed 8 bases from V and 3 bases from J, with 10 bases in between. This CDR3 has 12 residues. The CDR3 reads CASGGGDYGYTF. CDR3 sequence (DNA): TGTGCCAGCGGGGGGGGAGACTATGGCTACACCTTC.

The chain carries TRBV29-1 and TRBJ2-5; D is undetermined. Per germline, CDR1 SQVTM and CDR2 ANQGSEA. V shed 5 bases and J shed 3 bases, with 4 bases lying between them. The CDR3 has 10 residues. This CDR3 is CSVSEETQYF. The CDR3 DNA sequence: TGCAGCGTTTCGGAAGAGACCCAGTACTTC.

This clonotype has at least ten counts. Germline is not matched at one junction end, which may reflect a read error. The V gene is TRBV5-1, the J gene TRBJ1-1, with TRBD1 identical over 9 bases. This CDR3 region has 14 residues. The germline gives CDR1 SGHRS, CDR2 YFSETQ. The CDR3 spells CASSSGQGNTEAFF. CDR3 nucleotides: TGTGCCAGCAGCTCGGGACAGGGGAACACTGAAGCTTTCTTT.

This chain joins TRBV9 and TRBJ1-2, with D maybe TRBD1 (5 bases). The CDR3 runs to 13 residues. Per germline, CDR1 SGDLS and CDR2 YYNGEE. V was cut by 0 bases and J by 3 bases, with 6 bases left in between. The CDR3 protein is CASSVEQDYGYTF. The CDR3 coding sequence is TGTGCCAGCAGCGTAGAACAGGACTATGGCTACACCTTC.

The chain carries TRBV7-2 and TRBJ2-3; 7 positions match TRBD1. Germline V CDR1 and CDR2: SGHTA, FQGNSA. Trimming at V came to 3 bases and at J to 2 bases, leaving 5 bases not matched to a gene. The CDR3 consists of 15 residues. The CDR3 sequence is CASSFNTGATDTQYF. Written as DNA, the CDR3 is TGTGCCAGCAGCTTTAATACAGGGGCCACAGATACGCAGTATTTT.

This clonotype appeared a few times. This chain connects TRBV3-1 to TRBJ2-4, with D uncertain. V was cut by 4 bases and J by 6 bases, with 10 bases left in between. This CDR3 is 13 amino acids long. Germline loops: CDR1 LGHDT, CDR2 YNNKEL (reference sequence). CDR3 sequence: CASSPQHGNIQYF. CDR3 nucleotide sequence: TGTGCCAGCAGCCCCCAGCACGGAAACATTCAGTACTTC.

This clonotype showed up just once. This chain joins TRBV30 and TRBJ2-4; the D gene could be TRBD1 or TRBD2 (5 bases each). The CDR3 extends over 16 amino acids. V lost 4 bases and J 0 bases, leaving 16 bases between the germline ends. Looked up from germline, CDR1 is GTSNPN and CDR2 is SVGIG (reference sequence). The CDR3 region is CAWTPRELLAKNIQYF. CDR3 DNA sequence: TGTGCCTGGACCCCCAGGGAGTTATTAGCCAAAAACATTCAGTACTTC.

This clonotype appeared a few times. The chain couples TRBV10-3 to TRBJ2-1; 8 bases match TRBD1. The V segment lost 9 bases and the J segment 5 bases; nucleotides outside the gene matches: 9. The CDR3 covers 14 residues. Germline V gene lookup returns CDR1 ENHRY and CDR2 SYGVKD. The CDR3 region is CAITRGQENNEQFF. CDR3 DNA sequence: TGTGCCATAACACGGGGACAGGAGAACAATGAGCAGTTCTTC.

The V gene is TRBV7-9, the J gene TRBJ1-1; TRBD1 matches 10 bases. Trimming took 5 bases from V and 12 from J; bases not matched to a gene: 9. Germline CDR1 reads SEHNR; CDR2 reads FQNEAQ (reference sequence). This CDR3 is built from 13 residues. CDR3 coding DNA: TGTGCCAGCAGCCCGGGACAGGGGTGGTTAACTTTCTTT. This encodes CASSPGQGWLTFF.

J is TRBJ2-1 and V is TRBV3-1, with 12 bases lining up with TRBD2. The CDR3 sequence is 17 residues long. J lost 4 bases, V lost 2 bases, and 6 bases had no gene match. Per germline, CDR1 LGHDT and CDR2 YNNKEL (reference sequence). The chain's CDR3 is CASSQFTSGGIYNEQFF. DNA for the CDR3: TGTGCCAGCAGCCAATTTACTAGCGGGGGGATATACAATGAGCAGTTCTTC.

This clonotype was detected many times. CDR3 sequence reads: CASSQSTGYEQYF. The CDR3 DNA follows: TGCGCCAGCAGCCAATCGACTGGCTACGAGCAGTACTTC. This chain uses TRBV4-3 with TRBJ2-7; no clear D gene. V lost 2 bases to trimming and J lost 3 bases, with 8 bases between them. The germline V gene encodes CDR1 LGHNA and CDR2 YSLEER. The CDR3 covers 13 residues.

This rearrangement joins TRBV5-6 to TRBJ2-7; D possibly uses TRBD1 or TRBD2 (7 bases each). The DNA end is more similar to TRBJ2-5, so the J call may be wrong. Germline loops: CDR1 SGHDT, CDR2 YYEEEE. The CDR3 is 19 amino acids. Here the CDR3 DNA reads TGTGCCAGCAGCTTGGTCCTGGACAGGACCAGGGGGGGAGGTGAGACCCAGTACTTC. Amino acids: CASSLVLDRTRGGGETQYF.

The chain uses TRBV4-3 and TRBJ1-6; D possibly corresponds to TRBD1 (6 bases). Germline CDR1 is LGHNA and CDR2 is YSLEER. Deletions cut 0 bases from V and 10 bases from J, with 16 bases between. This CDR3 comprises 16 residues. CDR3 in amino acids: CASSQDSRGEGSPLHF. As DNA, the CDR3 is TGCGCCAGCAGCCAAGATTCCAGGGGAGAGGGATCACCCCTCCACTTT.

This clonotype was seen more than once but under ten times. V gene TRBV5-1 combines with J gene TRBJ2-7; D assignment may be TRBD1 or TRBD2 (5 bases each). This CDR3 comprises 12 residues. Per the germline V gene, CDR1 is SGHRS and CDR2 is YFSETQ. Trimming pared 7 bases from V and 3 bases from J, leaving 11 bases between. The CDR3 protein is CASGRDHYEQYF. The CDR3 DNA reads as TGCGCCAGCGGCCGGGACCACTACGAGCAGTACTTC.

The CDR3: CASSQGTSGGVGTDTQYF. The CDR3 nucleotides read TGCGCCAGCAGCCAAGGGACTAGCGGGGGGGTAGGCACAGATACGCAGTATTTT. The gene calls are TRBV4-3 and TRBJ2-3, with 15 bases aligning to TRBD2. The length of the CDR3 is 18 residues. V shed 1 base and J 1 base; nucleotides not matched to a gene: 3. Germline lookup yields CDR1 LGHNA and CDR2 YSLEER.

The V and J genes are TRBV6-6 and TRBJ1-2; 9 bases are a match to TRBD1. The CDR3 spans 16 residues. V gave up 5 bases and J gave up 2 bases; unmatched junction bases: 9. Germline V CDR1 and CDR2: MNHNY, SVGAGI (reference sequence). CDR3 nucleotides: TGTGCCAGCAGTACTACGGGGACAGGGAAAAACTATGGCTACACCTTC. It specifies CASSTTGTGKNYGYTF.

Worth noting for this clonotype: This may come from a read error, since a much larger clone is one base off. The chain recombines TRBV4-1 with TRBJ2-4; TRBD2 aligns across 13 bases. The CDR3 has 15 amino acids. Losses at the gene ends were 4 bases for V and 13 bases for J; bases not matched to a gene: 10. The germline CDR1 and CDR2 sequences are MGHRA and YSYEKL. The CDR3 nucleotides are TGCGCCAGCAGCCTCGGGACTAGCGGGATCTACAAGCAGTACTTC. Translating gives CASSLGTSGIYKQYF.

This chain links TRBV4-3 with TRBJ2-3; D possibly matches TRBD1 or TRBD2 (5 bases each). The CDR3 runs to 17 residues. CDR1 is LGHNA and CDR2 is YSLEER in the germline V gene. Trimming removed 0 bases at V and 0 bases at J, with 13 bases between. The CDR3 bases are TGCGCCAGCAGCCAAGAACGCCCAGGGACCAGCACAGATACGCAGTATTTT. Protein product: CASSQERPGTSTDTQYF.

This clonotype was counted only a few times. The chain links TRBV28 to TRBJ1-6, with unresolved D. With 5 bases removed from V and 0 bases from J, the gap between germline ends came to 8 bases. CDR1 and CDR2 from the germline V gene are MDHEN and SYDVKM. The CDR3 is made up of 15 amino acids. The CDR3 loop is CASSLRSSYNSPLHF. Written as DNA, the CDR3 is TGTGCCAGCAGTCTACGGAGCTCCTATAATTCACCCCTCCACTTT.

As concerns this clonotype: The junction does not match germline at one end; this may be a read error. The V call is TRBV12-3 or TRBV12-4, the J call TRBJ1-5; maybe TRBD1 (6 bases). This CDR3 has 15 amino acids. The CDR3 coding sequence is TGTGCCAACAGTTCCCCGGGGGCCTACAATCAGCCCCAGCATTTT. It specifies CANSSPGAYNQPQHF.

The chain couples TRBV9 to TRBJ2-7, with 7 bases aligning to TRBD1. V was clipped by 4 bases and J by 2 bases; unmatched bases: 6. Germline CDR1 reads SGDLS; CDR2 reads YYNGEE. The CDR3 loop spans 14 amino acids. In DNA, the CDR3 is TGTGCCAGCAGCTACAGGGGCAGTCCCTACGAGCAGTACTTC. This codes for CASSYRGSPYEQYF.

In the case of this clonotype: A read error may explain this, as a much larger clone is one base away. The rearrangement links TRBV13 to TRBJ2-5; D is possibly TRBD2 (6 bases). The J call may be faulty, since TRBJ2-1 better matches the DNA end. CDR1 and CDR2 (germline): PRHDT, FYEKMQ (reference sequence). This CDR3 has 16 residues. The CDR3 bases are TGTGCCAGCAGCTCAGGTCGGGGGATAGGGCAAGAGACCCAGTTCTTC. Its protein product is CASSSGRGIGQETQFF.